The source of this T cell receptor (beta chain) is a study of a mutant IDH1 vaccine in newly diagnosed glioma. Study information: Those enrolled had earlier been treated with radiotherapy, temozolomide, or both, mostly both. Study observations and caveats: Pseudoprogression seemed unrelated to changes in top peripheral T cell clonotypes.

Method: immunoSEQ multiplex PCR; TCRdb's copy keeps in-frame clones and lacks some. Of 20,000 to 30,000 clones detected, roughly nine tenths appear once; the ten largest clones hold approximately 10%. Comments on this clone: Antigen unknown.

The CDR3 sequence is 13 residues long. Germline assignment: CDR1 SNHLY and CDR2 FYNNEI. V lost 0 bases to trimming and J lost 10 bases, with 13 bases between them. Specified time point: baseline, week 1 (first vaccination visit). As for treatment: pre-vaccination baseline after standard-of-care therapy. Sequences were derived from PBMCs, sampled from a glioma patient treated with radiotherapy, temozolomide or both. The chain recombines TRBV2 with TRBJ2-7, with D tentatively TRBD2 (7 bases). The sequence came from a man aged 30-40 years with glioma. CDR3 protein: CASSEAEGGAQYF. DNA of the CDR3: TGTGCCAGCAGTGAAGCCGAAGGGGGGGCCCAGTACTTC.